The subject of this entry is one T cell receptor beta chain. These data belong to a study of blood T cell repertoires in COVID-19. Study summary: Material from acute and convalescent COVID-19 was sourced from the United States, Italy and Spain.

Using immunoSEQ multiplex PCR, the repertoire was profiled, and TCRdb retains in-frame clones only, with some absent. The profile shows 55,000 to 75,000 clones, roughly 88% of them singletons. The receptor was derived from a human donor in a cohort sampled during active COVID-19. The sequenced sample consisted of peripheral blood.

The CDR3 loop is CASSLAPAGNYGYTF. The CDR3 nucleotides read TGTGCCAGCAGTTTAGCCCCCGCGGGGAACTATGGCTACACCTTC. V gene TRBV28 combines with J gene TRBJ1-2, with D unresolved. Germline V lookup: CDR1 MDHEN, CDR2 SYDVKM. CDR3 length equals 15 residues. Trimming removed 2 bases from V and 2 bases from J, with 12 bases in between.